Listed here are 23 T cell receptor beta chains from one sample, sequenced in a study of blood T cell repertoires in COVID-19. Sequencing used immunoSEQ multiplex PCR; TCRdb keeps in-frame clones, though not all of them. The top ten clones hold roughly 17% of a sample with about 34,000 clones, 77% of them seen once. Sequenced sample: peripheral blood. These receptors all come from a human donor in a cohort sampled during active COVID-19.

This clone was counted only a few times. The V call is TRBV29-1, the J call TRBJ2-3, with 7 bases fitting TRBD2. The germline CDR1 and CDR2 sequences are SQVTM and ANQGSEA. The CDR3 loop spans 15 amino acids. Trimming at V came to 8 bases and at J to 0 bases, leaving 11 bases not matched to a gene. The CDR3: CSPLGLVGSTDTQYF. CDR3 nucleotide sequence: TGCAGCCCTCTAGGACTAGTGGGAAGCACAGATACGCAGTATTTT.

This clone was counted a single time. The chain uses TRBV27 and TRBJ1-4, with D possibly matching TRBD1 (6 bases). CDR1 is MNHEY, CDR2 SMNVEV, per germline (reference sequence). This CDR3 contains 13 residues. V shed 6 bases and J shed 8 bases, with 13 bases lying between them. The CDR3 is CASRTGTLEKLFF. CDR3 DNA sequence: TGTGCCAGCAGGACAGGCACTCTCGAAAAACTGTTTTTT.

The V gene is TRBV7-2, the J gene TRBJ1-2; D gene ambiguous. This CDR3 has 13 residues. Germline CDR1 and CDR2: SGHTA and FQGNSA. V was pared by 3 bases and J by 4 bases, with 9 bases between. The CDR3 spells CASSFGRSYGYTF. The CDR3 DNA reads TGTGCCAGCAGCTTTGGCAGGTCCTATGGCTACACCTTC.

V and J are TRBV27 and TRBJ1-3; 7 bases fit TRBD1. Germline lookup yields CDR1 MNHEY and CDR2 SMNVEV (reference sequence). V lost 6 bases, J lost 2 bases, and 7 bases stayed unmatched. The CDR3 extends over 15 amino acids. As DNA, the CDR3 is TGTGCCAGCAGGGCCAGGGGGGTAACTGGAAACACCATATATTTT. It yields the protein CASRARGVTGNTIYF.

This chain joins TRBV7-9 and TRBJ1-2; D possibly corresponds to TRBD1 (5 bases). CDR3 length: 13 amino acids. V shed 5 bases and J shed 11 bases, with 18 bases lying between them. Germline V gene lookup returns CDR1 SEHNR and CDR2 FQNEAQ (reference sequence). The CDR3 region is CASSQRDSTYYTF. CDR3 DNA sequence: TGTGCCAGCAGCCAGAGAGACAGCACCTATTACACCTTC.

This clone occurred once. The V call is TRBV7-8, the J call TRBJ2-1; D is possibly TRBD2 (5 bases). Trimming took off 0 bases at V and 0 bases at J, with 6 bases between the two ends. Germline CDR1 SGHVS, CDR2 FQNEAQ. The CDR3 is 15 amino acids. The CDR3 nucleotides are TGTGCCAGCAGCTTAGCGGGGAGCTCCTACAATGAGCAGTTCTTC. Translating it yields CASSLAGSSYNEQFF.

CDR3: CASSFSSGRFYEQYF. The CDR3 DNA is TGTGCCAGCAGTTTTAGTAGCGGGAGGTTCTACGAGCAGTACTTC. V gene TRBV27 combines with J gene TRBJ2-7; 10 bases are shared with TRBD2. CDR1 and CDR2 from the germline V gene are MNHEY and SMNVEV (reference sequence). V dropped 3 bases and J dropped 3; count of bases not matched to a gene: 5. The CDR3 has 15 amino acids.

The chain has TRBV15 and TRBJ2-7, with 11 bases matching TRBD2. Germline loops: CDR1 LNHNV, CDR2 YYDKDF (reference sequence). CDR3 size: 15 residues. V gave up 0 bases and J gave up 2 bases; unmatched junction bases: 0. The CDR3 nucleotides are TGTGCCACCAGCAGAGAACTAGCGGGAGCCTACGAGCAGTACTTC. This encodes CATSRELAGAYEQYF.

In this sample, this clone turned up a few times. The rearrangement uses TRBV7-8 and TRBJ1-5; possibly TRBD1 for D (5 bases). V lost 5 bases and J lost 4, with 12 bases in between. Germline V gene lookup returns CDR1 SGHVS and CDR2 FQNEAQ. CDR3 length equals 14 residues. CDR3 DNA sequence: TGTGCCAGCAGCGTAACCAGGGTGAATCAGCCCCAGCATTTT. Amino acid sequence: CASSVTRVNQPQHF.

This clone was seen a handful of times. The chain has TRBV6-1 and TRBJ2-1; D is possibly TRBD2 (6 bases). The CDR3 extends over 16 amino acids. The V and J ends lost 1 base and 2 bases respectively, with 12 bases between them. Germline assignment: CDR1 MNHNS and CDR2 SASEGT. The CDR3 here is CASSEGRLVTYNEQFF. The CDR3, as DNA: TGTGCCAGCAGTGAAGGGAGACTAGTTACCTACAATGAGCAGTTCTTC.

This chain uses TRBV11-3 with TRBJ2-1, with 10 bases aligning to TRBD1. Germline assignment: CDR1 SGHNT and CDR2 YENEEA. J gave up 0 bases and V 4 bases, and 3 bases lay outside the gene matches. The CDR3 has 16 amino acids. The CDR3 nucleotides are TGTGCCAGCAGCTCCCGACAGGGGGCCTCCTACAATGAGCAGTTCTTC. Encoded protein: CASSSRQGASYNEQFF.

CDR3 DNA sequence: TGTGCCAGCAGCAATGCAGTAGCGGGTGTGGGGGAGCTGTTTTTT. It encodes CASSNAVAGVGELFF. The chain is built from TRBV7-2 and TRBJ2-2, with TRBD2 identical over 7 bases. Trimming cost V 5 bases and J 8 bases; bases outside gene matches: 11. Germline loops: CDR1 SGHTA, CDR2 FQGNSA. The CDR3 contains 15 residues. Complete variable domain (other parts from reference TRBV7-2 and TRBJ2-2): GAGVSQSPSNKVTEKGKDVELRCDPISGHTALYWYRQSLGQGLEFLIYFQGNSAPDKSGLPSDRFSAERTGGSVSTLTIQRTQQEDSAVYLCASSNAVAGVGELFFGEGSRLTVL.

The rearrangement links TRBV27 to TRBJ1-1, with 7 bases matching TRBD1. After removal of 3 bases from V and 6 bases from J, the junction contained 4 bases not matched to a gene. The CDR3 totals 13 residues. CDR1 and CDR2 (germline): MNHEY, SMNVEV (reference sequence). The CDR3 DNA sequence: TGTGCCAGCAGTTTCGACAGGGTTGCTGAAGCTTTCTTT. Translated: CASSFDRVAEAFF.

This chain joins TRBV4-2 and TRBJ1-5, with D maybe TRBD1 (6 bases). Looked up from germline, CDR1 is LGHNA and CDR2 is YNFKEQ. The CDR3 extends over 15 amino acids. Trimming shortened V by 3 bases and J by 7 bases, and 16 bases separated the two germline ends. For the CDR3, the DNA is TGTGCCAGCAGCCAGGGTGAGGGGGGGGACCAGCCCCAGCATTTT. This gives the protein CASSQGEGGDQPQHF.

The chain joins TRBV10-3 to TRBJ1-1; tentative D call: TRBD1 (6 bases). From germline, CDR1 is ENHRY and CDR2 SYGVKD. The CDR3 loop spans 13 amino acids. V was clipped by 6 bases and J by 5 bases, with 13 bases between them. CDR3 nucleotides: TGTGCCATCAGGACAGGAGCTTGGACTGAAGCTTTCTTT. This codes for CAIRTGAWTEAFF.

This rearrangement joins TRBV6-5 to TRBJ2-1; D might be TRBD2 (6 bases). Germline CDR1 and CDR2: MNHEY and SVGAGI. Trimming stripped 0 bases from V and 15 bases from J, with 18 bases between. CDR3 length equals 14 residues. The CDR3 region is CASSYSGGNSVRFF. The CDR3 region has the DNA TGTGCCAGCAGTTACTCTGGGGGGAATTCGGTTCGGTTCTTC.

V and J are TRBV7-2 and TRBJ1-5; D is perhaps TRBD1 (5 bases). Germline V gives CDR1 SGHTA, CDR2 FQGNSA. This CDR3 comprises 14 residues. With 1 base removed from V and 7 bases from J, the gap between germline ends came to 11 bases. The CDR3 here is CASSLEPRVQPQHF. The CDR3 DNA reads as TGTGCCAGCAGCTTAGAACCCAGGGTGCAGCCCCAGCATTTT.

This clone occurred once. The chain couples TRBV3-1 (or the pseudogene TRBV3-2) to TRBJ2-2; a weak D match, TRBD1 (6 bases). In germline, CDR1 is LGHDT, CDR2 YNNKEL (reference sequence). The V and J ends lost 2 bases and 4 bases respectively, with 8 bases between them. This CDR3 comprises 14 residues. CDR3 nucleotides: TGTGCCAGCAGCCAAACAGGGAGCACCGGGGAGCTGTTTTTT. Translation: CASSQTGSTGELFF.

J is TRBJ1-4 and V is TRBV6-5; D gene ambiguous. The CDR3 sequence is 14 residues long. The V gene lost 6 bases and the J gene lost 10 bases, with 18 bases spanning the gap. Germline V lookup: CDR1 MNHEY, CDR2 SVGAGI. The CDR3 nucleotides are TGTGCCAGCAGATTATCCGAAACTTATCTAAAACTGTTTTTT. This gives the protein CASRLSETYLKLFF.

This clone is a singleton in its sample. The rearrangement links TRBV28 to TRBJ2-7; weak D call: TRBD2 (6 bases). The length of the CDR3 is 19 residues. The germline V gene encodes CDR1 MDHEN and CDR2 SYDVKM. The V and J ends lost 5 bases and 5 bases respectively, with 31 bases between them. CDR3 nucleotide sequence: TGTGCCAGCAGTAGCCTTGGGAAAGCCGTGGGTCGGGGGTCCGACGAGCAGTACTTC. This sequence encodes CASSSLGKAVGRGSDEQYF.

The J gene is TRBJ2-2, the V gene TRBV2; D is perhaps TRBD1 (6 bases). CDR1 SNHLY and CDR2 FYNNEI come from the germline V gene. The CDR3 loop spans 15 amino acids. V was clipped by 4 bases and J by 6 bases, with 15 bases between them. The DNA for the CDR3 is TGTGCCAGCAGTGTCAGGGGTGGGAAGGCCGGGGAGCTGTTTTTT. It translates to CASSVRGGKAGELFF.

The chain employs TRBV9 and TRBJ2-3, with D possibly being TRBD2 (5 bases). CDR3 length: 15 residues. Germline V gene sequence: CDR1 SGDLS, CDR2 YYNGEE. V lost 0 bases and J 0 bases, leaving 8 bases between the germline ends. The CDR3 protein is CASSVVGLSTDTQYF. As DNA, the CDR3 is TGTGCCAGCAGCGTAGTAGGACTGAGCACAGATACGCAGTATTTT.

The gene calls are TRBV28 and TRBJ2-1; TRBD2 matches 15 bases. V trimming: 5 bases; J trimming: 10 bases; junction bases outside the gene matches: 9. From germline, CDR1 is MDHEN and CDR2 SYDVKM. This CDR3 spans 16 amino acids. CDR3 in amino acids: CASSPAGLAGGGEQFF. The CDR3 bases are TGTGCCAGCAGTCCCGCGGGACTAGCGGGGGGAGGAGAGCAGTTCTTC.